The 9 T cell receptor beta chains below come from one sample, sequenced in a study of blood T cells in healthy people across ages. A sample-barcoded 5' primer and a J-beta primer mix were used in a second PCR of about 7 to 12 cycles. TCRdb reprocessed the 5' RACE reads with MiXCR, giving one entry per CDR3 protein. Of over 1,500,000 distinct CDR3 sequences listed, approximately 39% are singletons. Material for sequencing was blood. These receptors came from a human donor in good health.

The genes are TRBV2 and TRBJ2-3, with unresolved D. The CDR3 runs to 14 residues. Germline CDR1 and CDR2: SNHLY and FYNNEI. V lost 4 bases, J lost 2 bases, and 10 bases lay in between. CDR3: CASSGEVYTDTQYF. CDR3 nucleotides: TGTGCCAGCAGTGGAGAAGTTTACACAGATACGCAGTATTTT.

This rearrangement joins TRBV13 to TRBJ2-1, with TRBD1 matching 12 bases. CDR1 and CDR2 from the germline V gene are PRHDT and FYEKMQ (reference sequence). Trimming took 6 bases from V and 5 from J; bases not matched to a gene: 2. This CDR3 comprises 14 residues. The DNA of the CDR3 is TGTGCCAGCAGGGGACAGGGGGCTAACAATGAGCAGTTCTTC. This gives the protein CASRGQGANNEQFF.

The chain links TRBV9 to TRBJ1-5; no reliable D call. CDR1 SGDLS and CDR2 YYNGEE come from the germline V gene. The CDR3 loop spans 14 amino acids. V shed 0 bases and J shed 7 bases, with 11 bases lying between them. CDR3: CASSVGSGGQPQHF. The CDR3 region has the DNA TGTGCCAGCAGCGTAGGGTCAGGAGGCCAGCCCCAGCATTTT.

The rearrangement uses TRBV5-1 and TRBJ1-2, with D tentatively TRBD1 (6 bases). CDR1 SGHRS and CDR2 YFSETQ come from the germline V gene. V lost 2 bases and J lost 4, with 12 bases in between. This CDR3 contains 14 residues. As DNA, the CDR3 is TGCGCCAGCAGCTTATCGGACAGCAGCTATGGCTACACCTTC. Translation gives CASSLSDSSYGYTF.

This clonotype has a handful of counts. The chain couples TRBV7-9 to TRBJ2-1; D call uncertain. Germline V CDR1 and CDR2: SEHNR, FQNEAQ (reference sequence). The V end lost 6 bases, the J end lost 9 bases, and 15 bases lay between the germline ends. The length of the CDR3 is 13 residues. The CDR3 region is CASSHLGWGEQFF. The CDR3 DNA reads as TGTGCCAGCAGTCACTTGGGGTGGGGTGAGCAGTTCTTC.

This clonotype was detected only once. Here the CDR3 reads CASSYSPRLGKSEAFF. The DNA of the CDR3 is TGTGCCAGCAGTTACTCGCCTAGGTTGGGGAAATCTGAAGCTTTCTTT. The chain recombines TRBV6-6 with TRBJ1-1; D is uncertain. The germline CDR1 and CDR2 sequences are MNHNY and SVGAGI (reference sequence). The CDR3 sequence is 16 residues long. V lost 0 bases and J lost 6, with 17 bases in between.

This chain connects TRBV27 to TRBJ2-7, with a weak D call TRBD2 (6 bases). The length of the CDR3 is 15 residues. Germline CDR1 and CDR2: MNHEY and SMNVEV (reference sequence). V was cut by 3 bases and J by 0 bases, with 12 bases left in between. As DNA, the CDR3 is TGTGCCAGCAGTTTGATTCGGAGGGGCTCCTACGAGCAGTACTTC. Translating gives CASSLIRRGSYEQYF.

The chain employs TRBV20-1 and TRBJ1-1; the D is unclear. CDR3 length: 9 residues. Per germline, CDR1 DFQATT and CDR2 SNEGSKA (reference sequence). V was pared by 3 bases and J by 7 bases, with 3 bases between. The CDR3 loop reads CSASREAFF. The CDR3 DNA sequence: TGCAGTGCTAGCCGTGAAGCTTTCTTT.

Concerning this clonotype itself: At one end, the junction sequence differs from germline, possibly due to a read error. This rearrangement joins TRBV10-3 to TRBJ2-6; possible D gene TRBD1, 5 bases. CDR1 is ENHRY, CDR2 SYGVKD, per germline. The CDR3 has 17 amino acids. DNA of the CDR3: TGTGCCATCAGTGTGGACATGTTTAACTCTGGGGCCAACGTCCCGACTTTC. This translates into CAISVDMFNSGANVPTF.